The next 10 T cell receptor beta chains were all read from a single sample in a study of CD8+ T cells in alopecia areata. The sequencing template was cDNA reverse transcribed from extracted RNA. Produced via immunoSEQ multiplex PCR; TCRdb's table is partial and in-frame only. The data hold some 150,000 clones, with roughly 60% observed a single time. Sequences were obtained from CD8+ T cells sorted from blood. The origin of the receptors is a human donor in good health.

In this sample, this clone turned up a few times. J is TRBJ1-5 and V is TRBV19; a weak D match, TRBD1 (6 bases). The CDR3 contains 13 residues. Germline V CDR1 and CDR2: LNHDA, SQIVND (reference sequence). V was cut by 2 bases and J by 6 bases, with 8 bases left in between. CDR3 DNA: TGTGCCAGTAGTATACGAGGGGGTCAGCCCCAGCATTTT. Its translation: CASSIRGGQPQHF.

This clone was observed a handful of times. The chain joins TRBV30 to TRBJ1-1; D remains ambiguous. This CDR3 comprises 15 residues. Trimming removed 0 bases at V and 3 bases at J, with 14 bases between. CDR1 is GTSNPN and CDR2 is SVGIG in the germline V gene (reference sequence). DNA for the CDR3: TGTGCCTGGAGTGTACCGGAGTCGAGTGACACTGAAGCTTTCTTT. Its translation is CAWSVPESSDTEAFF.

The J gene is TRBJ2-7, the V gene TRBV28, with D maybe TRBD1 (6 bases). The germline gives CDR1 MDHEN, CDR2 SYDVKM. The V end was cut by 6 bases, the J end by 5 bases, with 11 bases between. The CDR3 extends over 12 amino acids. The CDR3 region is CASRERGNEQYF. CDR3 DNA sequence: TGTGCCAGCAGGGAAAGGGGGAACGAGCAGTACTTC.

About this clone itself: Other DNA sequences from this sample encode an identical CDR3 as well. This chain connects TRBV27 to TRBJ2-7; D ambiguous. Germline CDR1 is MNHEY and CDR2 is SMNVEV (reference sequence). The CDR3 sequence is 14 residues long. Trimming removed 2 bases from V and 0 bases from J, with 8 bases in between. CDR3 sequence reads: CASSLSPSSYEQYF. Written as DNA, the CDR3 is TGTGCCAGCAGTTTAAGTCCTAGCTCCTACGAGCAGTACTTC.

V usage is TRBV27 and J usage is TRBJ2-1, with D unclear. Deletions cut 10 bases from V and 7 bases from J, with 11 bases between. Looked up from germline, CDR1 is MNHEY and CDR2 is SMNVEV (reference sequence). This CDR3 contains 11 residues. In DNA form, the CDR3 reads TGTGCCACCTCTTTAGGGAATGAGCAGTTCTTC. This encodes CATSLGNEQFF.

The chain combines TRBV18 with TRBJ1-1; D is unresolved. Germline V gene data show CDR1 as KGHSH and CDR2 as LQKENI. There are 16 residues in the CDR3. Deletions cut 6 bases from V and 0 bases from J, with 17 bases between. CDR3 amino acids: CASSRPDGDMNTEAFF. CDR3 bases: TGTGCCAGCTCTCGCCCAGACGGAGACATGAACACTGAAGCTTTCTTT.

The rearrangement uses TRBV4-1 and TRBJ1-1, with D perhaps TRBD1 (6 bases). Germline CDR1 is MGHRA and CDR2 is YSYEKL. Trimming removed 0 bases at V and 2 bases at J, with 7 bases between. CDR3 length equals 14 residues. The CDR3 here is CASSQEQGNTEAFF. As DNA, the CDR3 is TGCGCCAGCAGCCAAGAACAGGGCAACACTGAAGCTTTCTTT.

This clone was recorded a few times. The gene calls are TRBV9 and TRBJ2-2, with D unclear. V gave up 0 bases and J gave up 2 bases, with 8 bases separating them. CDR3 size: 15 residues. Per the germline V gene, CDR1 is SGDLS and CDR2 is YYNGEE. The CDR3 is CASSVGSGNTGELFF. The CDR3 coding sequence is TGTGCCAGCAGCGTAGGTTCCGGCAACACCGGGGAGCTGTTTTTT.

The chain uses TRBV29-1 and TRBJ1-2; no clear D gene. Between the trimmed V and J ends, which lost 7 bases and 6 bases, there was a span of 15 bases. The CDR3 loop spans 12 amino acids. Germline V gene lookup returns CDR1 SQVTM and CDR2 ANQGSEA. The CDR3 loop is CSAAVREDGYTF. The CDR3 DNA is TGCAGCGCCGCGGTAAGGGAGGATGGCTACACCTTC.

The chain carries TRBV5-4 and TRBJ2-1, with 10 nucleotides matching TRBD2. This CDR3 has 15 residues. V trimming: 4 bases; J trimming: 8 bases; junction bases outside the gene matches: 9. Germline V gives CDR1 SGHNT, CDR2 YYREEE (reference sequence). CDR3 DNA sequence: TGTGCCAGCAGCCCTTCGAGCGGGAGGGCTGATGAGCAGTTCTTC. It is translated as CASSPSSGRADEQFF.